Presented here are 17 T cell receptor beta chains from one specimen sequenced in a study of T-cell reconstitution after alpha-beta-depleted transplantation in children. Unique molecular identifiers featured in how the TCRbeta library was prepared. TCRdb reprocessed the PCR reads with MiXCR, giving one entry per CDR3 protein. The sample holds approximately 500,000 distinct CDR3 sequences, roughly a quarter seen once. Material: PBMCs, obtained before TCRalphabeta/CD19-depleted stem cell transplant. The receptors were sampled from a boy in the first two years of life with Wiskott-Aldrich syndrome, due to receive a stem cell transplant.

The genes are TRBV9 and TRBJ2-7, with 10 positions matching TRBD2. V trimming: 0 bases; J trimming: 2 bases; junction bases outside the gene matches: 5. The CDR3 loop spans 16 amino acids. Germline lookup yields CDR1 SGDLS and CDR2 YYNGEE. DNA for the CDR3: TGTGCCAGCAGCGTAGGCGGTAGCGGGAGGCCCTACGAGCAGTACTTC. Translation gives CASSVGGSGRPYEQYF.

This clonotype was detected once. This CDR3 reads CSVEDPSENKGAPQETQYF. The CDR3, as DNA: TGCAGCGTTGAAGACCCATCCGAGAATAAGGGGGCCCCCCAAGAGACCCAGTACTTC. The rearrangement links TRBV29-1 to TRBJ2-5; 7 nucleotides agree with TRBD1. This CDR3 is built from 19 residues. The germline CDR1 and CDR2 sequences are SQVTM and ANQGSEA. The J segment lost 1 base and the V segment lost 0 bases, leaving 17 bases of the junction unmatched.

This clonotype has a handful of counts. V gene TRBV9 combines with J gene TRBJ2-1, with no clear D. CDR1 SGDLS and CDR2 YYNGEE come from the germline V gene. The CDR3 is made up of 15 amino acids. V was cut by 4 bases and J by 0 bases, with 11 bases left in between. CDR3 sequence: CASSLRDSSYNEQFF. As DNA, the CDR3 is TGTGCCAGCAGCCTTCGAGATAGCTCCTACAATGAGCAGTTCTTC.

Notes on this clonotype: Being one base from a much bigger clone, this may be a read error. The rearrangement uses TRBV12-3 or TRBV12-4 and TRBJ2-2, with D possibly matching TRBD1 (6 bases). The CDR3 sequence is 14 residues long. The V and J ends lost 3 bases and 4 bases respectively, with 9 bases between them. The CDR3 region is CASSFQGTTGELFF. CDR3 bases: TGTGCCAGCAGTTTTCAGGGGACCACCGGGGAGCTGTTTTTT.

This clonotype was recorded a few times. The chain employs TRBV14 and TRBJ2-2; 10 bases are a match to TRBD2. The J segment lost 7 bases and the V segment lost 0 bases, leaving 14 bases of the junction unmatched. CDR1 and CDR2 from the germline V gene are SGHDN and FVKESK. The CDR3 contains 19 residues. CDR3 nucleotides: TGTGCCAGCAGCCAAGAGCATTTAAGACTAGCGGGTATCGACGGGGAGCTGTTTTTT. As protein: CASSQEHLRLAGIDGELFF.

The gene calls are TRBV28 and TRBJ2-7, with D perhaps matching TRBD1 (6 bases). The CDR3 loop spans 15 amino acids. The ends were cut back, 5 bases at V and 1 base at J, with 15 bases in the middle. Looked up from germline, CDR1 is MDHEN and CDR2 is SYDVKM. The CDR3 DNA is TGTGCCAGCAGTATGGATGGACAGTATTCCTACGAGCAGTACTTC. Translating gives CASSMDGQYSYEQYF.

This clonotype has just one count. This rearrangement joins TRBV5-1 to TRBJ1-1; D gene uncertain. V lost 4 bases to trimming and J lost 6 bases, with 22 bases between them. The CDR3 runs 16 residues. Germline V CDR1 and CDR2: SGHRS, YFSETQ. The CDR3 sequence is CASSPSDGGVNPEAFF. Here the CDR3 DNA reads TGCGCCAGCAGCCCGTCGGACGGTGGGGTTAACCCTGAAGCTTTCTTT.

Only a few counts were recorded for this clonotype. The V and J genes are TRBV20-1 and TRBJ2-7; 9 nucleotides match TRBD1. The length of the CDR3 is 14 residues. Germline V gene sequence: CDR1 DFQATT, CDR2 SNEGSKA (reference sequence). J was trimmed by 4 bases and V by 2 bases; bases with no gene match: 6. DNA of the CDR3: TGCAGTGCTAGACGGACAGGGGTTGGTTACGAGCAGTACTTC. Protein sequence: CSARRTGVGYEQYF.

This clonotype came up once. The chain joins TRBV20-1 to TRBJ2-3, with D perhaps matching TRBD2 (6 bases). The CDR3 spans 16 residues. Trimming left V 0 bases short and J 2 bases short, with 15 bases between. Germline lookup yields CDR1 DFQATT and CDR2 SNEGSKA (reference sequence). The CDR3 DNA follows: TGCAGTGCTAGAGATGGGAGGACACTTGTCACAGATACGCAGTATTTT. Amino acids: CSARDGRTLVTDTQYF.

The J gene is TRBJ2-3, the V gene TRBV10-3, with D tentatively TRBD2 (5 bases). The V gene lost 3 bases and the J gene lost 1 base, with 11 bases spanning the gap. The CDR3 covers 15 residues. Germline V gene data show CDR1 as ENHRY and CDR2 as SYGVKD. The CDR3 DNA follows: TGTGCCATCAGTGATGGTAGCGTGGGCACAGATACGCAGTATTTT. Translated: CAISDGSVGTDTQYF.

This clonotype was detected only a few times. The genes are TRBV7-6 and TRBJ1-2, with D unresolved. Germline V CDR1 and CDR2: SGHVS, FNYEAQ. Deletions cut 8 bases from V and 2 bases from J, with 9 bases between. This CDR3 has 12 amino acids. The chain's CDR3 is CASGVTNYGYTF. The CDR3 coding sequence is TGTGCCAGCGGCGTTACAAACTATGGCTACACCTTC.

This clonotype was seen only a few times. The gene calls are TRBV20-1 and TRBJ2-7; 12 bases align to TRBD1. The CDR3 is 13 residues long. J lost 6 bases, V lost 5 bases, and 5 bases had no gene match. Germline lookup yields CDR1 DFQATT and CDR2 SNEGSKA (reference sequence). The CDR3 spells CSAGGTGGFEQYF. The DNA of the CDR3 is TGCAGTGCTGGCGGGACAGGGGGCTTCGAGCAGTACTTC.

V usage is TRBV4-2 and J usage is TRBJ2-3; 9 positions match TRBD2. The V gene's germline CDR1 is LGHNA and CDR2 YNFKEQ. Trimming cost V 6 bases and J 6 bases; bases outside gene matches: 10. The CDR3 totals 15 residues. CDR3 residues: CASRVLAGIDDTQYF. The CDR3 bases are TGTGCCAGCAGGGTACTAGCGGGCATCGACGATACGCAGTATTTT.

The gene calls are TRBV5-1 and TRBJ2-1; no firm D call. V lost 0 bases to trimming and J lost 8 bases, with 12 bases between them. The CDR3 has 14 residues. The V gene's germline CDR1 is SGHRS and CDR2 YFSETQ. The CDR3 spells CASSLVVQSYEQFF. CDR3 coding DNA: TGCGCCAGCAGCTTGGTGGTCCAGTCCTATGAGCAGTTCTTC. Filled out from reference TRBV5-1 and TRBJ2-1, the complete variable domain reads KAGVTQTPRYLIKTRGQQVTLSCSPISGHRSVSWYQQTPGQGLQFLFEYFSETQRNKGNFPGRFSGRQFSNSRSEMNVSTLELGDSALYLCASSLVVQSYEQFFGPGTRLTVL.

The rearrangement uses TRBV3-1 and TRBJ2-5, with D perhaps TRBD1 (5 bases). CDR1 and CDR2 (germline): LGHDT, YNNKEL (reference sequence). The CDR3 is made up of 19 amino acids. Trimming left V 0 bases short and J 0 bases short, with 20 bases between. CDR3 DNA: TGTGCCAGCAGCCAAGAAGTGCTTTTTAAGACAGACAACCAAGAGACCCAGTACTTC. This codes for CASSQEVLFKTDNQETQYF.

This sequence joins TRBV7-9 and TRBJ2-1; 8 bases agree with TRBD2. After removal of 3 bases from V and 15 bases from J, the junction contained 7 bases not matched to a gene. Germline V CDR1 and CDR2: SEHNR, FQNEAQ (reference sequence). This CDR3 has 12 amino acids. The DNA for the CDR3 is TGTGCCAGCAGCTTGGGAGCGGGAGTCCCGTTCTTC. Its translation: CASSLGAGVPFF.

This clonotype showed up just a few times. The chain employs TRBV12-3 or TRBV12-4 and TRBJ2-1; D perhaps matches TRBD1 (6 bases). The CDR3 sequence is 13 residues long. V was trimmed by 2 bases and J by 8 bases, leaving 10 bases between them. The CDR3 spells CASSLQGWDEQFF. CDR3 DNA sequence: TGTGCCAGCAGTTTACAGGGGTGGGATGAGCAGTTCTTC.